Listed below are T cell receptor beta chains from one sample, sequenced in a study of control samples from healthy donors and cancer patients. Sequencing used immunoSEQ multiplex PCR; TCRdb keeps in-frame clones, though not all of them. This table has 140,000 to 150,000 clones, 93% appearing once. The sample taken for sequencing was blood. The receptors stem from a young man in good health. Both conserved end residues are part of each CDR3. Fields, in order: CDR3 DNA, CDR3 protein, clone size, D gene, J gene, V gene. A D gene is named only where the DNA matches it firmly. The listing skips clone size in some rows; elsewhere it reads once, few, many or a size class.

cdr3_nt: TGTGCCAGCAGTTCCAGGGGTTCCTATAATTCACCCCTCCACTTT
cdr3_aa: CASSSRGSYNSPLHF
clone_size: .
d_call: .
j_call: TRBJ1-6
v_call: TRBV6-5

cdr3_nt: TGCAGCGTTGACGGGACTAGCGACTACGAGCAGTACTTC
cdr3_aa: CSVDGTSDYEQYF
clone_size: .
d_call: TRBD2
j_call: TRBJ2-7
v_call: TRBV29-1

cdr3_nt: TGTGCCAGCAGCACCCATTTCAGGAGGGACAAAGCTTTCTTT
cdr3_aa: CASSTHFRRDKAFF
clone_size: .
d_call: .
j_call: TRBJ1-1
v_call: TRBV7-8

cdr3_nt: TGTGCCAGCAGCTCTCGGGACAGAGCTACTGAAGCTTTCTTT
cdr3_aa: CASSSRDRATEAFF
clone_size: .
d_call: TRBD1
j_call: TRBJ1-1
v_call: TRBV7-2

cdr3_nt: TGTGCCAGCAGCCTCAACAGGGGTAACACTGAAGCTTTCTTT
cdr3_aa: CASSLNRGNTEAFF
clone_size: few
d_call: TRBD1
j_call: TRBJ1-1
v_call: TRBV7-2

cdr3_nt: TGTGCCTGGAGTCCGCTAGTTTGGGAAAAACTGTTTTTT
cdr3_aa: CAWSPLVWEKLFF
clone_size: once
d_call: .
j_call: TRBJ1-4
v_call: TRBV30

cdr3_nt: TGTGCCTGGAACGGACAGGGTGGTTCGCAGGGTTCACCCCTCCACTTT
cdr3_aa: CAWNGQGGSQGSPLHF
clone_size: .
d_call: TRBD1
j_call: TRBJ1-6
v_call: TRBV30

cdr3_nt: TGCGCCAGCAGCCAAAGGGCGGCCGGCCAAGTCGATGGCTACACCTTC
cdr3_aa: CASSQRAAGQVDGYTF
clone_size: .
d_call: .
j_call: TRBJ1-2
v_call: TRBV4-1

cdr3_nt: TGTGCCAGCAGACTGGGACAGGGGGCTGGCTACACCTTC
cdr3_aa: CASRLGQGAGYTF
clone_size: .
d_call: TRBD1
j_call: TRBJ1-2
v_call: TRBV27

cdr3_nt: TGTGCCAGCAGCATACTCAGGGACCTGAACACTGAAGCTTTCTTT
cdr3_aa: CASSILRDLNTEAFF
clone_size: .
d_call: .
j_call: TRBJ1-1
v_call: TRBV7-8

cdr3_nt: TGTGCCAGCAGCTTAGATGGGACTAGCGGGAGGGTTCAGTACTTC
cdr3_aa: CASSLDGTSGRVQYF
clone_size: .
d_call: TRBD2
j_call: TRBJ2-4
v_call: TRBV7-2

cdr3_nt: TGTGCCAGCAGCTTGAGGGGGTACGAGCAGTACTTC
cdr3_aa: CASSLRGYEQYF
clone_size: .
d_call: .
j_call: TRBJ2-7
v_call: TRBV11-3